These 19 T cell receptor beta chains came from one sample sequenced in a study of siplizumab effects on memory and regulatory T cells. The assay was immunoSEQ multiplex PCR, and TCRdb's table has in-frame clones only and misses some. The sample holds about 100,000 clones, over 90% seen once. Sequences were obtained from non-Treg CD4+ T cells sorted from blood. These receptors all come from a human donor in good health.

The genes are TRBV4-1 and TRBJ2-2, with 10 nucleotides matching TRBD2. Unmatched junction bases numbered 4, after V lost 1 base and J lost 8 bases. The germline V gene encodes CDR1 MGHRA and CDR2 YSYEKL. The CDR3 length is 15 residues. The CDR3 loop is CASSQGLAGVGELFF. CDR3 DNA: TGCGCCAGCAGCCAAGGCCTAGCGGGAGTTGGGGAGCTGTTTTTT.

The rearrangement links TRBV5-6 to TRBJ2-3, with TRBD2 matching over 10 bases. The junction had 16 bases not matched to a gene; V was cut back by 3 bases and J by 3 bases. The CDR3 is made up of 19 amino acids. Germline loops: CDR1 SGHDT, CDR2 YYEEEE. CDR3 DNA: TGTGCCAGCAGCTCACCAGCGGGAGGGGCCTCTGGAAGAACAGATACGCAGTATTTT. This sequence encodes CASSSPAGGASGRTDTQYF.

V usage is TRBV4-3 and J usage is TRBJ1-2; D possibly corresponds to TRBD1 (6 bases). The CDR3 extends over 16 amino acids. The V and J ends lost 0 bases and 7 bases respectively, with 18 bases between them. Per germline, CDR1 LGHNA and CDR2 YSLEER. The CDR3 nucleotides read TGCGCCAGCAGCCAAGACTTCCTAAGCTTAGGGGGTGGCTACACCTTC. The encoded protein is CASSQDFLSLGGGYTF.

The V gene is TRBV4-2, the J gene TRBJ2-2; D not resolved. Germline loops: CDR1 LGHNA, CDR2 YNFKEQ. The V and J ends lost 3 bases and 9 bases respectively, with 11 bases between them. There are 13 residues in the CDR3. CDR3 sequence: CASSQLTGRELFF. The CDR3 nucleotides are TGTGCCAGCAGCCAGTTGACGGGCCGGGAGCTGTTTTTT.

The J gene is TRBJ2-1, the V gene TRBV7-2; 13 positions agree with TRBD2. CDR1 is SGHTA and CDR2 is FQGNSA in the germline V gene. Trimming at V came to 5 bases and at J to 3 bases, leaving 7 bases not matched to a gene. There are 17 residues in the CDR3. The CDR3 nucleotides are TGTGCCAGCAGCACACTAGCGGGAGGGCCGGTCTACAATGAGCAGTTCTTC. This codes for CASSTLAGGPVYNEQFF.

CDR3 sequence reads: CASSLAQVYTEAFF. Here the CDR3 DNA reads TGTGCCAGCAGTTTAGCACAGGTATACACTGAAGCTTTCTTT. The chain joins TRBV28 to TRBJ1-1; a possible D gene is TRBD1 (5 bases). CDR1 is MDHEN and CDR2 is SYDVKM in the germline V gene. Trimming stripped 2 bases from V and 3 bases from J, with 10 bases between. CDR3 length: 14 amino acids.

The J gene is TRBJ1-5, the V gene TRBV19; D unresolved. Germline CDR1 reads LNHDA; CDR2 reads SQIVND (reference sequence). Trimming removed 0 bases at V and 0 bases at J, with 6 bases between. The CDR3 totals 15 residues. CDR3 residues: CASSIEGYSNQPQHF. The CDR3 DNA follows: TGTGCCAGTAGTATAGAGGGATATAGCAATCAGCCCCAGCATTTT.

The chain employs TRBV5-1 and TRBJ2-1, with TRBD2 identical over 8 bases. V gave up 1 base and J gave up 5 bases; unmatched junction bases: 5. Per germline, CDR1 SGHRS and CDR2 YFSETQ. The CDR3 has 15 residues. CDR3 in amino acids: CASSLSSGTHNEQFF. In nucleotides, the CDR3 is TGCGCCAGCAGCTTGAGTAGCGGGACCCACAATGAGCAGTTCTTC. Combining the CDR3 with reference TRBV5-1 and TRBJ2-1 gives the whole variable domain KAGVTQTPRYLIKTRGQQVTLSCSPISGHRSVSWYQQTPGQGLQFLFEYFSETQRNKGNFPGRFSGRQFSNSRSEMNVSTLELGDSALYLCASSLSSGTHNEQFFGPGTRLTVL.

The rearrangement links TRBV6-1 to TRBJ1-3; 9 nucleotides align to TRBD1. The germline V gene encodes CDR1 MNHNS and CDR2 SASEGT. Trimming removed 4 bases from V and 0 bases from J; junction bases left unmatched: 4. The CDR3 loop spans 16 amino acids. Here the CDR3 reads CASSGKTGGSGNTIYF. Written as DNA, the CDR3 is TGTGCCAGCAGTGGAAAGACAGGGGGCTCTGGAAACACCATATATTTT.

The chain links TRBV18 to TRBJ1-2; TRBD1 matches at 7 bases. This CDR3 region has 14 residues. CDR1 and CDR2 from the germline V gene are KGHSH and LQKENI. The ends lost 2 bases at V and 3 bases at J; junction bases unmatched: 3. The CDR3 reads CASSPFGQDYGYTF. The CDR3 coding sequence is TGTGCCAGCTCACCATTCGGACAGGACTATGGCTACACCTTC.

This sequence joins TRBV5-1 and TRBJ2-3, with TRBD2 matching 9 bases. The CDR3 covers 15 residues. Germline CDR1 reads SGHRS; CDR2 reads YFSETQ. Trimming cost V 3 bases and J 3 bases; bases outside gene matches: 5. CDR3 in DNA: TGCGCCAGCAGCTCTAGCGGGATAGGGACAGATACGCAGTATTTT. Residues: CASSSSGIGTDTQYF.

The chain carries TRBV5-6 and TRBJ2-5; no firm D call. The CDR3 covers 13 residues. V was pared by 5 bases and J by 3 bases, with 11 bases between. Germline V lookup: CDR1 SGHDT, CDR2 YYEEEE. The CDR3 is CASSPTYKETQYF. The DNA for the CDR3 is TGTGCCAGCAGTCCGACTTACAAAGAGACCCAGTACTTC.

This chain's CDR3 is CASSLAGTGAQDTQYF. The CDR3 nucleotides read TGTGCCAGCAGTTTAGCCGGGACAGGGGCCCAGGATACGCAGTATTTT. The V gene is TRBV28, the J gene TRBJ2-3; 10 bases are shared with TRBD1. Trimming removed 2 bases from V and 6 bases from J; junction bases left unmatched: 8. Germline lookup yields CDR1 MDHEN and CDR2 SYDVKM. This CDR3 is 16 amino acids long.

This chain connects TRBV6-1 to TRBJ1-2; 10 bases match TRBD1. CDR3 length: 14 residues. V lost 4 bases to trimming and J lost 2 bases; unmatched junction nucleotides: 1. Germline loops: CDR1 MNHNS, CDR2 SASEGT. The CDR3 loop reads CASSGQGANYGYTF. CDR3 coding DNA: TGTGCCAGCAGTGGACAGGGGGCAAACTATGGCTACACCTTC.

This rearrangement joins TRBV6-6 to TRBJ1-1; D is undetermined. Deletions cut 2 bases from V and 2 bases from J, with 15 bases between. The CDR3 runs to 16 residues. Germline V gene lookup returns CDR1 MNHNY and CDR2 SVGAGI (reference sequence). The CDR3 nucleotides are TGTGCCAGCAGTTACCCGAAGCAGGCAGAAAACACTGAAGCTTTCTTT. This translates into CASSYPKQAENTEAFF.

V gene TRBV12-5 combines with J gene TRBJ2-5; 7 bases agree with TRBD1. V was pared by 4 bases and J by 3 bases, with 2 bases of the junction left unmatched. CDR1 is LGHNT, CDR2 FRNRAP, per germline. This CDR3 contains 13 residues. The CDR3: CASGYGTEETQYF. The CDR3 DNA reads as TGTGCTAGTGGTTATGGGACAGAAGAGACCCAGTACTTC.

The chain couples TRBV6-5 to TRBJ1-1; D not certain. The V end lost 6 bases, the J end lost 0 bases, and 8 bases lay between the germline ends. Per germline, CDR1 MNHEY and CDR2 SVGAGI. The CDR3 runs to 13 residues. CDR3 in DNA: TGTGCCAGCAGCCGTACAGTGAACACTGAAGCTTTCTTT. It codes for CASSRTVNTEAFF.

This clone was seen just once. The rearrangement links TRBV6-1 to TRBJ2-7, with 10 bases matching TRBD2. There are 14 residues in the CDR3. Germline V gene sequence: CDR1 MNHNS, CDR2 SASEGT. J gave up 7 bases and V 7 bases, and 10 bases lay outside the gene matches. CDR3 residues: CASTEGLAGVEQYF. Here the CDR3 DNA reads TGTGCCAGCACCGAGGGTCTAGCGGGAGTTGAGCAGTACTTC.

This rearrangement joins TRBV19 to TRBJ1-5, with TRBD1 matching over 9 bases. This CDR3 has 15 residues. Losses at the gene ends were 6 bases for V and 9 bases for J; bases not matched to a gene: 12. CDR1 LNHDA and CDR2 SQIVND come from the germline V gene (reference sequence). CDR3 loop: CASRNVRQGGRPQHF. The CDR3 nucleotides are TGTGCCAGTAGAAATGTGAGACAGGGGGGGCGGCCCCAGCATTTT.